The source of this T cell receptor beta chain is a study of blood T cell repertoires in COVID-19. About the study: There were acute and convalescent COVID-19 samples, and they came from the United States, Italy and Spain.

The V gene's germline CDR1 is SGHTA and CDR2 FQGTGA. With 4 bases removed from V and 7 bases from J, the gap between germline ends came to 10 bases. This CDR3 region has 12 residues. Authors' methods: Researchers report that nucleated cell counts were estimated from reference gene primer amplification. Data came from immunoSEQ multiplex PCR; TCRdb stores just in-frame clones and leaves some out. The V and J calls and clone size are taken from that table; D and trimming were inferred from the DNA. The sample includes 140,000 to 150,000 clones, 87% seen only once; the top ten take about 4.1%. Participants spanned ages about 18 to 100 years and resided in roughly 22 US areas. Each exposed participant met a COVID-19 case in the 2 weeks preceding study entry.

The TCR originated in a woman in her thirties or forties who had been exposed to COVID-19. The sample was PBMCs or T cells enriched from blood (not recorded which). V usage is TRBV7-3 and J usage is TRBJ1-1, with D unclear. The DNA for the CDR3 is TGTGCCAGCAGCTCAGCGGAGGGTGAAGCTTTCTTT. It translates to CASSSAEGEAFF.